Listed below are T cell receptor beta chains from one sample, sequenced in a study of identical twins. TCRdb re-analysed the 5' RACE reads in MiXCR, keeping a single row per CDR3 protein. The sample carries about 890,000 distinct CDR3 sequences, 10% to 15% recorded once. This sample also appeared in a second study, on yellow fever vaccine responses in identical twins.

Source material: PBMCs. The receptor source for this set is a woman aged 18 to 35 in good health. Each CDR3 is given with its conserved first and last residue.

v_gene	j_gene	CDR3aa
TRBV10-3	TRBJ1-2	CAISEKGAGYGYTF
TRBV25-1	TRBJ2-1	CASSVAGGNEQFF
TRBV28	TRBJ2-7	CASSRYYSGSSYEQYF
TRBV12-3/TRBV12-4	TRBJ1-6	CASSSRTGGISPLHF
TRBV5-1	TRBJ2-2	CASSAARILPANTGELFF
TRBV20-1	TRBJ1-4	CSAPSGGKLFF
TRBV7-6	TRBJ1-5	CASSLAVGPPNQPQHF
TRBV12-3/TRBV12-4	TRBJ2-1	CASRSSELWNEQFF
TRBV20-1	TRBJ2-5	CSAPPKRSQETQYF
TRBV5-1	TRBJ2-1	CASSLGGGRGRSEQFF
TRBV2	TRBJ2-4	CASSDQTGNIQYF
TRBV5-6	TRBJ2-1	CASSRGGYYNEQFF
TRBV14	TRBJ2-3	CASSPSTRSDTQYF
TRBV27	TRBJ2-7	CASSLGVGNEQYF
TRBV6-5	TRBJ1-1	CASSYTRGMNTEAFF
TRBV7-8	TRBJ1-4	CASSLQGLREKLFF
TRBV9	TRBJ2-3	CASSRAGTGSDTQYF
TRBV27	TRBJ1-6	CASSSDRVRSPLHF
TRBV7-7	TRBJ2-5	CASSPLAGGHQETQYF
TRBV29-1	TRBJ1-2	CSVEFQGAGYTF
TRBV11-2	TRBJ1-2	CASSRGAFNYGYTF
TRBV11-3	TRBJ2-7	CASSKGTGYEQYF
TRBV20-1	TRBJ2-2	CSARGKSGFNTGELFF
TRBV3-1	TRBJ1-2	CASSHRDGYTF
TRBV10-3	TRBJ2-2	CAISGSGQSNTGELFF
TRBV6-2/TRBV6-3	TRBJ2-1	CASSPIGTSGYSSYNEQFF
TRBV20-1	TRBJ2-3	CSARDPPGADTQYF
TRBV5-1	TRBJ2-2	CASSFTGGLGGELFF
TRBV20-1	TRBJ2-3	CSAGAGTGRMDTQYF